A selection of T cell receptor beta chains follows, all from one sample in a study of blood T cell repertoires in COVID-19. Profiled with immunoSEQ multiplex PCR; TCRdb holds only in-frame clones, not every one. The data contain fewer than 250,000 clones, 88% of them singletons. Sequencing was done on a sample of peripheral blood. These receptors were taken from a woman in her fifties or sixties with acute or convalescent COVID-19. Each CDR3 is given with its conserved first and last residue. A D gene is named only where the DNA matches it firmly. Clone size appears in some rows only: once, few, many, or a class for an expanded clone.

-,TRBJ1-2,-,TRBV5-1,TGCGCCAGCAGCTTGGCCGGGGGTGAGGGCTACACCTTC,CASSLAGGEGYTF
-,TRBJ1-1,-,TRBV5-1,TGCGCCAGCAGCTTGGGACAGTGGAACACTGAAGCTTTCTTT,CASSLGQWNTEAFF
-,TRBJ2-3,-,TRBV18,TGTGCCAGCTCACCCTTACGGGGGGCCACAGATACGCAGTATTTT,CASSPLRGATDTQYF
once,TRBJ1-1,TRBD1,TRBV11-1,TGTGCCAGCAGCTTCCTCGACAGGGGGCCTGAAGCTTTCTTT,CASSFLDRGPEAFF
-,TRBJ2-5,TRBD2,TRBV20-1,TGCAGTGCTAGTGTCGTGCGGGAGGGAGAGACCCAGTACTTC,CSASVVREGETQYF
-,TRBJ2-5,-,TRBV10-1,TGCGCCAGCAGTAAATCAGCGGAGGAGACCCAGTACTTC,CASSKSAEETQYF
-,TRBJ1-1,TRBD1,TRBV18,TGTGCCAGCTCACTCCGGGACAGGGTGAACACTGAAGCTTTCTTT,CASSLRDRVNTEAFF
-,TRBJ1-2,-,TRBV5-1,TGCGCCAGCAGCTTGGACCTAGGGACTTCTGGCTACACCTTC,CASSLDLGTSGYTF
once,TRBJ2-1,TRBD2,TRBV6-2/TRBV6-3,TGTGCCAGCAGTCCAGGAGGACTAGCCGGAGGGTACAATGAGCAGTTCTTC,CASSPGGLAGGYNEQFF
-,TRBJ1-6,-,TRBV2,TGTGCCAGCAGTGAATCACACACGGGTTCTAATTCACCCCTCCACTTT,CASSESHTGSNSPLHF
-,TRBJ1-1,TRBD1,TRBV5-1,TGCGCCAGCAGCCCGACGAGTCAGGGGGCCTATACTGAAGCTTTCTTT,CASSPTSQGAYTEAFF
once,TRBJ2-2,TRBD2,TRBV10-2,TGCGCCACCGGGGGGACTAGAGGCTCCGGGGAGCTGTTTTTT,CATGGTRGSGELFF
-,TRBJ1-5,-,TRBV19,TGTGCCAGTAGTATCCTTTTCAGCAATCAGCCCCAGCATTTT,CASSILFSNQPQHF
-,TRBJ2-7,TRBD2,TRBV14,TGTGCCAGCAGCCAAGATGACAGCGGGGGATTAAGCGAGCAGTACTTC,CASSQDDSGGLSEQYF
once,TRBJ1-1,-,TRBV2,TGTGCCAGCAGTCCGACAGCAGAAGCTTTCTTT,CASSPTAEAFF
-,TRBJ2-1,TRBD1,TRBV7-3,TGTGCCAGCAGCCCGACAGGGGACAATGAGCAGTTCTTC,CASSPTGDNEQFF
-,TRBJ1-2,-,TRBV7-2,TGTGCCAGCAGCTTAGAGCGGGGGCCAAGCTATGGCTACACCTTC,CASSLERGPSYGYTF
-,TRBJ1-3,-,TRBV27,TGTGCCAGCAGTCCTCTAGCTGGAAACACCATATATTTT,CASSPLAGNTIYF
-,TRBJ1-1,-,TRBV28,TGTGCCAGCAGCCCAACTACTGTATCTACTGAAGCTTTCTTT,CASSPTTVSTEAFF
-,TRBJ1-1,-,TRBV10-3,TGTGCCATCAGTGAGTTACAGGGCGACACTGAAGCTTTCTTT,CAISELQGDTEAFF
-,TRBJ1-5,TRBD1,TRBV10-2,TGCGCCAGCAGTGACAGGGGGTATCAGCCCCAGCATTTT,CASSDRGYQPQHF
-,TRBJ2-1,-,TRBV7-9,TGTGCCAGCAGCTTATACAGGGCGGATGAGCAGTTCTTC,CASSLYRADEQFF
few,TRBJ1-1,TRBD1,TRBV18,TGTGCCAGCTCAACAATCCGGGACAGGGCCACTGAAGCTTTCTTT,CASSTIRDRATEAFF
-,TRBJ2-3,TRBD2,TRBV28,TGTGCCAGCCCCCCTCGGGCTAGCGGGAGGACAGATACGCAGTATTTT,CASPPRASGRTDTQYF
-,TRBJ1-2,TRBD1,TRBV28,TGTGCCAACTCAGGGGGCTTGGACTATGGCTACACCTTC,CANSGGLDYGYTF
-,TRBJ1-3,-,TRBV15,TGTGCCACCAGCAGCCTCCGGGGAGGGGCGAGGGGAAACACCATATATTTT,CATSSLRGGARGNTIYF
-,TRBJ2-3,TRBD1,TRBV19,TGTGCCTCCCGAGCGCAGGGGGGCACAGATACGCAGTATTTT,CASRAQGGTDTQYF
-,TRBJ2-3,TRBD2,TRBV5-6,TGTGCCAGCAGCCTGGTAGCGGGATCAGATACGCAGTATTTT,CASSLVAGSDTQYF
-,TRBJ1-1,TRBD1,TRBV30,TGTGCCTGGAGTTGGACAGGGGGCCTCTTGAACACTGAAGCTTTCTTT,CAWSWTGGLLNTEAFF
-,TRBJ1-1,TRBD1,TRBV29-1,TGCAGCGCCGCTACAGGGGGCTCCATCGCTGAAGCTTTCTTT,CSAATGGSIAEAFF
once,TRBJ2-1,TRBD2,TRBV14,TGTGCCAGCAGCCAAGTGTGGTCGGGGGGTTTGTACAATGAGCAGTTCTTC,CASSQVWSGGLYNEQFF
-,TRBJ1-1,TRBD1,TRBV29-1,TGCAGCGTTGAGGACAACAGGGGGTTTATGAACACTGAAGCTTTCTTT,CSVEDNRGFMNTEAFF
-,TRBJ1-5,-,TRBV27,TGTGCCAGCAGTTTTGGGGGGGGTACAAGTCAGCCCCAGCATTTT,CASSFGGGTSQPQHF
-,TRBJ2-2,TRBD2,TRBV4-1,TGCGCCAGCAGCCAAAAGACTAGCGGGGGGCTCACCGGGGAGCTGTTTTTT,CASSQKTSGGLTGELFF
-,TRBJ2-2,TRBD2,TRBV6-2/TRBV6-3,TGTGCCAGCAGTTCCGGGGGGTCCACCGGGGAGCTGTTTTTT,CASSSGGSTGELFF
-,TRBJ1-1,-,TRBV28,TGTGCCAGCAGTTTGGCCACTGAAGCTTTCTTT,CASSLATEAFF
-,TRBJ1-5,TRBD1,TRBV19,TGTGCCAGTAGTACTAGGACAGGGGGTAGCAATCAGCCCCAGCATTTT,CASSTRTGGSNQPQHF
-,TRBJ1-1,-,TRBV19,TGTGCCAGTAGTGTCGCGTGGAACACTGAAGCTTTCTTT,CASSVAWNTEAFF
-,TRBJ2-1,TRBD2,TRBV11-2,TGTGCCAGCAGCTTCAACGGGAGGGCCGTAGAGCAGTTCTTC,CASSFNGRAVEQFF